The rows below give T cell receptor beta chains drawn from one sample of a study of blood T cell repertoires in COVID-19. Profiled with immunoSEQ multiplex PCR; TCRdb holds only in-frame clones, not every one. The repertoire holds about 360,000 clones, with about 87% as singletons. The sequenced sample consisted of PBMCs or T cells enriched from blood (not recorded which). These receptors were taken from a man aged 30 to 45 who had recovered from COVID-19. The conserved cysteine and the conserved F or W are not part of the CDR3 here.

>TRBJ2-7|TRBV6-5
ASSYAGYEQY
>TRBJ2-2|TRBV9
ASSQPLSRADTGELF
>TRBJ1-5|TRBV5-1
ASSLAPGQGNQPQH
>TRBJ2-2|TRBV6-2/TRBV6-3
ASSKAGTALTSGELF
>TRBJ1-1|TRBV3-1/TRBV3-2
ASSPSQGNTEAF
>TRBJ2-7|TRBV6-2/TRBV6-3
ASSVDYYEQY
>TRBJ1-4|TRBV19
ASKSFTVNEKLF
>TRBJ2-2|TRBV4-2
ASSHARGTDTGELF
>TRBJ2-7|TRBV19
ASSTQGNYEQY
>TRBJ1-2|TRBV29-1
SVGGDSIYGYT
>TRBJ2-3|TRBV11-2
ASSLTHSTDTQY
>TRBJ2-3|TRBV19
ASSIVRTSTDTQY
>TRBJ1-3|TRBV10-3
AINRGGSDTIY
>TRBJ1-1|TRBV6-1
ASSERDISTEAF
>TRBJ1-1|TRBV5-5
ASSLEEGLNTEAF
>TRBJ1-1|TRBV5-5
ASSWGQGASTEAF
>TRBJ2-7|TRBV6-2/TRBV6-3
ASSYWGDRTTPYEQY
>TRBJ1-5|TRBV7-9
ASSLSGRGQPQH
>TRBJ2-2|TRBV5-1
ASSPRVGNTGELF
>TRBJ1-2|TRBV9
ASSVPGQHGYT
>TRBJ2-2|TRBV6-5
ASRPTGFTGELF
>TRBJ1-2|TRBV20-1
SASERGSTGYT
>TRBJ1-5|TRBV5-5
ASSLETDRGNQPQH
>TRBJ1-2|TRBV30
AWRGGGGYT
>TRBJ2-3|TRBV14
ASNPGHFTDTQY
>TRBJ1-6|TRBV5-1
ASGLGTENSPLH
>TRBJ2-2|TRBV27
ASSFRTGELF
>TRBJ2-5|TRBV13
ASSGGPRETQY
>TRBJ1-6|TRBV6-4
ASTQYATGYSPLH
>TRBJ2-5|TRBV18
ASSLRQGYQETQY
>TRBJ1-6|TRBV6-6
ASSRQGAPNSPLH
>TRBJ1-6|TRBV7-9
ASSLAGTLFFSPLH
>TRBJ1-5|TRBV6-6
ASSSGRERQPQH
>TRBJ2-2|TRBV4-1
ASSQGTPSGLVAGLTGELF
>TRBJ1-1|TRBV30
AWSFTEAF